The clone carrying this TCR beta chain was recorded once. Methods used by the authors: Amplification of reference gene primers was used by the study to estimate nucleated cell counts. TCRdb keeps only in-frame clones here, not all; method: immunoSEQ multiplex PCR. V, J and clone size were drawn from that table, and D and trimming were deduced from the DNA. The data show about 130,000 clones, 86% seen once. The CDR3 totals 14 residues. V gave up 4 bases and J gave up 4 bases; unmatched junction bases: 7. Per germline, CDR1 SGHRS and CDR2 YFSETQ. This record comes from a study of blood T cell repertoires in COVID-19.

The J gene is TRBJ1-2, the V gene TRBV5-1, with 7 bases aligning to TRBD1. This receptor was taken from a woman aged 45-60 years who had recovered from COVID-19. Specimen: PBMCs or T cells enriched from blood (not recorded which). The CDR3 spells CASSPLDRSYGYTF. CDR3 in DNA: TGCGCCAGCAGCCCGCTGGACAGGAGCTATGGCTACACCTTC. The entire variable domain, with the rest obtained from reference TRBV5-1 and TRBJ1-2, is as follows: KAGVTQTPRYLIKTRGQQVTLSCSPISGHRSVSWYQQTPGQGLQFLFEYFSETQRNKGNFPGRFSGRQFSNSRSEMNVSTLELGDSALYLCASSPLDRSYGYTFGSGTRLTVV.